Sequencing of this TCR beta chain was carried out in a study of early T cells in non-severe SARS-CoV-2 infection. As for the study in general: Alpha and beta chains were unpaired, from unsorted whole-blood bulk RNA. Study-wide results and limits: VDJdb matching, biased toward anti-spike CD8 responses, missed private and CD4 specificities.

Attachment of unique molecular identifiers to individual cDNA molecules was performed. MiXCR was run by TCRdb on the 5' RACE reads, yielding one entry per CDR3 protein. The profile shows approximately 69,000 distinct CDR3 sequences, 12% of them singletons. The CDR3 runs 13 residues. The V and J ends lost 6 bases and 4 bases respectively, with 13 bases between them. The germline V gene has CDR1 DFQATT and CDR2 SNEGSKA (reference sequence). This clonotype was detected many times. Its antigen is not known. Sequencing was performed on whole blood. V usage is TRBV20-1 and J usage is TRBJ2-4, with D maybe TRBD1 (6 bases). The receptor's source is an adult who was a healthcare worker with PCR-confirmed SARS-CoV-2 infection or an uninfected control (not recorded which). This CDR3 is CSALDRRKNIQYF. In nucleotides, the CDR3 is TGCAGTGCCTTAGACAGGCGGAAAAACATTCAGTACTTC.